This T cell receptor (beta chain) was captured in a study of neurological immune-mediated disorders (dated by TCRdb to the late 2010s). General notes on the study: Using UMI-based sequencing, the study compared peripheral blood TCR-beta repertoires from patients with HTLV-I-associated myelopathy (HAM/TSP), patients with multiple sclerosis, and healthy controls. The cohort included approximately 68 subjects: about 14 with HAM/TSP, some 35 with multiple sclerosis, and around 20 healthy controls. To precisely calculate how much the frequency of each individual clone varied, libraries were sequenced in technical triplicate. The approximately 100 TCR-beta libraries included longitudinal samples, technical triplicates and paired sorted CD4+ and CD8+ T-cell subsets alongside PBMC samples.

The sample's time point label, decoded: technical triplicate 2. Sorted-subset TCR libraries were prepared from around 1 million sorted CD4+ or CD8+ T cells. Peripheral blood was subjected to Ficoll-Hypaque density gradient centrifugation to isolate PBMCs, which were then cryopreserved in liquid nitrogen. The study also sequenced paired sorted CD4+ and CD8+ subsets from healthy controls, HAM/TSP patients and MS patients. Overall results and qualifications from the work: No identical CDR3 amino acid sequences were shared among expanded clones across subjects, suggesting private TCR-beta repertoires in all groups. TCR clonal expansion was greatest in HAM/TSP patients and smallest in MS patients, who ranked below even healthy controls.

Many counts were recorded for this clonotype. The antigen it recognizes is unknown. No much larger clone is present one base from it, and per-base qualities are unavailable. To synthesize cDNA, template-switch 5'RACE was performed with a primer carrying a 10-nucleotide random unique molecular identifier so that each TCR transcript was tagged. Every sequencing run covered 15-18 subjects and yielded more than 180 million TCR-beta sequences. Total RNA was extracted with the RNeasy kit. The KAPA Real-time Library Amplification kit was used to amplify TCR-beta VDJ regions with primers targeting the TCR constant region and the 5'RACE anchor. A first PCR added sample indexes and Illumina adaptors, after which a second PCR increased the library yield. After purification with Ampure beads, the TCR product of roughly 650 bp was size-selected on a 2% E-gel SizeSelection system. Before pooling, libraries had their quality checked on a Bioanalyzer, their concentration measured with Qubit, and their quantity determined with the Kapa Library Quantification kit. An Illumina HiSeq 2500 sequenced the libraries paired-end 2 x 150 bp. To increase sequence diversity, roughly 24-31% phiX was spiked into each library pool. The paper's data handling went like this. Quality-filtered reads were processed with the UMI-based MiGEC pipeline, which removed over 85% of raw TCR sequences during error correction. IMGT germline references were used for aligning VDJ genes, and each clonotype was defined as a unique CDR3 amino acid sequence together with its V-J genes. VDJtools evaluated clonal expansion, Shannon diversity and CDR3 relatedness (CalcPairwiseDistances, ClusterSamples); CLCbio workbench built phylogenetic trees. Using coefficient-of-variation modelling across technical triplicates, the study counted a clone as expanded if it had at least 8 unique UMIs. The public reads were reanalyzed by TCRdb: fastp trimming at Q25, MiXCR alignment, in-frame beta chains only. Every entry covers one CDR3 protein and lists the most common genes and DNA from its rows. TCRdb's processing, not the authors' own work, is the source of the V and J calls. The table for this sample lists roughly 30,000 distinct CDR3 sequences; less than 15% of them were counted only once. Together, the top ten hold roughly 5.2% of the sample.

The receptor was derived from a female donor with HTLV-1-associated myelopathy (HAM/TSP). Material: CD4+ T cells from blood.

The CDR3: CASSQSIISGGETQYF. The bases read TGCGCCAGCAGCCAATCCATCATCTCCGGGGGAGAGACCCAGTACTTC. The chain was built from TRBV4-3 and TRBJ2-5; a weak D assignment points to TRBD2 (6 bases agree). CDR1 is given as LGHNA and CDR2 as YSLEER, both from the germline V gene. The junction shows trimming of 2 bases on V and 4 bases on J, plus 17 bases between the germline ends. Including cysteine and phenylalanine, the CDR3 has 16 amino acids. Only CDR3 DNA is held: 48 bases, read in frame from base 1.